A single sample is the source of the 5 T cell receptor beta chains below, sequenced in a study of blood T cell repertoires in COVID-19. Generated by immunoSEQ multiplex PCR, the TCRdb table keeps only in-frame clones and is missing some. The sample carries 35,000 to 45,000 clones, roughly 88% recorded once. The specimen was peripheral blood. The origin of the receptors is a human donor in a cohort sampled during active COVID-19.

The CDR3 DNA reads TGCAGTGCTAGTAGTAGCGGGAGGGCCAGCAATGAGCAGTTCTTC. This encodes CSASSSGRASNEQFF. The rearrangement uses TRBV20-1 and TRBJ2-1, with TRBD2 matching 11 bases. After removal of 3 bases from V and 6 bases from J, the junction contained 7 bases not matched to a gene. The CDR3 sequence is 15 residues long. Germline CDR1 is DFQATT and CDR2 is SNEGSKA (reference sequence).

V and J are TRBV7-2 and TRBJ2-2; maybe TRBD1 (5 bases). Germline lookup yields CDR1 SGHTA and CDR2 FQGNSA. This CDR3 region has 16 residues. V was cut by 1 base and J by 4 bases, with 13 bases left in between. The CDR3 protein is CASSLVSPGLTGELFF. The CDR3 region has the DNA TGTGCCAGCAGCTTAGTTAGTCCAGGGCTCACCGGGGAGCTGTTTTTT.

The chain combines TRBV7-3 with TRBJ2-1; possible D gene TRBD2, 6 bases. V shed 4 bases and J shed 5 bases, with 9 bases lying between them. Germline values: CDR1 SGHTA, CDR2 FQGTGA. This CDR3 region has 13 residues. The DNA of the CDR3 is TGTGCCAGCAGCTGGGGGACTGACAATGAGCAGTTCTTC. Translation: CASSWGTDNEQFF. Combining the CDR3 with reference TRBV7-3 and TRBJ2-1 gives the whole variable domain GAGVSQTPSNKVTEKGKYVELRCDPISGHTALYWYRQSLGQGPEFLIYFQGTGAADDSGLPNDRFFAVRPEGSVSTLKIQRTERGDSAVYLCASSWGTDNEQFFGPGTRLTVL.

J is TRBJ1-1 and V is TRBV13; tentative D call: TRBD1 (5 bases). The CDR3 length is 14 residues. V was cut by 2 bases and J by 4 bases, with 11 bases left in between. CDR1 and CDR2 from the germline V gene are PRHDT and FYEKMQ (reference sequence). CDR3 DNA: TGTGCCAGCAGCTTATTCAGGGAGGCCACTGAAGCTTTCTTT. It is translated as CASSLFREATEAFF.

The J gene is TRBJ2-7, the V gene TRBV7-7, with TRBD1 identical over 12 bases. V shed 3 bases, J shed 6 bases, and the junction held 0 bases outside the gene matches. The CDR3 spans 13 residues. Per the germline V gene, CDR1 is SSHAT and CDR2 is FNYEAQ (reference sequence). CDR3 in amino acids: CASSLGQGAEQYF. DNA of the CDR3: TGTGCCAGCAGCTTGGGACAGGGGGCCGAGCAGTACTTC.